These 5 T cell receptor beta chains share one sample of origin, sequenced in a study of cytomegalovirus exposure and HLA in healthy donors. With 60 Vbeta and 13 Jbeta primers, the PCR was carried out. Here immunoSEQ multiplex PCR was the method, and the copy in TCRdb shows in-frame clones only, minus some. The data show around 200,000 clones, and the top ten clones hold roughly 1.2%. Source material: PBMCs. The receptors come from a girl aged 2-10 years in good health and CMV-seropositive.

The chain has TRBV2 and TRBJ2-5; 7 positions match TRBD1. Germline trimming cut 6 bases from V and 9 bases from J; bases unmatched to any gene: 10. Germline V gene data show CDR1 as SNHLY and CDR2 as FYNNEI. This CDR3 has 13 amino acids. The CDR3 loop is CASSYDRAQAQYF. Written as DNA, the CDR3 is TGTGCCAGCAGCTACGACAGGGCACAGGCCCAGTACTTC.

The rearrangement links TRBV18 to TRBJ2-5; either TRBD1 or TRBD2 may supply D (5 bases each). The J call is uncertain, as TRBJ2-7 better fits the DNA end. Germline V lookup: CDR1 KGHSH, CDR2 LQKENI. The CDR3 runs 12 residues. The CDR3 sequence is CASSPGGYEQYF. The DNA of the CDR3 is TGTGCCAGCTCACCAGGGGGCTACGAGCAGTACTTC.

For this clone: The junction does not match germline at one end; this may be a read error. CDR3 region: CASSLEGGSNQPRHF. The CDR3 nucleotides are TGTGCCAGCAGCTTAGAAGGGGGAAGCAATCAGCCCCGGCATTTT. V gene TRBV11-2 combines with J gene TRBJ1-5, with D possibly TRBD1 on 6 matching bases. The germline V gene has CDR1 SGHAT and CDR2 FQNNGV. The CDR3 covers 15 residues.

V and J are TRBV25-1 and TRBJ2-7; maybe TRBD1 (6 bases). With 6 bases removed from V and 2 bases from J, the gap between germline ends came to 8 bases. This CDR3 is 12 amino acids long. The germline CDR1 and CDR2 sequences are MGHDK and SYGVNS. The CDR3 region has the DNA TGTGCCAGCAGACGGGACACCTACGAGCAGTACTTC. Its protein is CASRRDTYEQYF.

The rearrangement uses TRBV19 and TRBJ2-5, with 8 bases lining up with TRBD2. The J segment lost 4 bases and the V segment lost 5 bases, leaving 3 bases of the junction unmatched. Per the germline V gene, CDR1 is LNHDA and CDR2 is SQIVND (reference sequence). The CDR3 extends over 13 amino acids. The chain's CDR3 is CASSGLAGETQYF. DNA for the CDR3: TGTGCCAGTAGTGGGCTAGCGGGAGAGACCCAGTACTTC.